The clone carrying this T cell receptor beta chain showed up just once. Its antigen remains unidentified. The data stem from a study of post-analysis software for immune sequencing data. Background on the study: Relapsing-remitting, secondary progressive and progressive-relapsing multiple sclerosis were all included among the disease courses. Findings of the study overall: Normalized Chao1 diversity in multiple sclerosis patients fell significantly below that of controls. Several TRBV segments occurring more often in patients than controls included TRBV5-6, TRBV5-1 and TRBV20-1.

Built from TCR beta cDNA, the libraries had unique molecular identifiers in them. TCRdb re-called the PCR reads through MiXCR, storing one row per CDR3 protein. The table shows 450,000 to 650,000 distinct CDR3 sequences, with roughly 40% occurring only once. The CDR3 loop spans 15 amino acids. Germline V lookup: CDR1 SEHNR, CDR2 FQNEAQ (reference sequence). This rearrangement joins TRBV7-9 to TRBJ2-7; 8 nucleotides align to TRBD2. The J call is doubtful: the DNA matches TRBJ2-5 better. This sequence was found in a girl aged 10-17 years with multiple sclerosis. The sequenced material came from blood. CDR3 sequence reads: CASSFTSGRGETQYF. Here the CDR3 DNA reads TGTGCCAGCAGCTTTACGAGCGGGAGAGGGGAGACCCAGTACTTC.